Following are 8 T cell receptor beta chains from one sample sequenced in a study of CD8 T cells in ankylosing spondylitis. One entry per CDR3 protein, called by TCRdb with MiXCR from the 5' RACE reads. The table lists around 39,000 distinct CDR3 sequences, 13% of them singletons. Specimen: synovial fluid, either unsorted or a sorted T cell fraction (not recorded which). The receptors come from a male donor with ankylosing spondylitis.

This clonotype was detected a few times. The genes are TRBV15 and TRBJ2-2, with 8 bases lining up with TRBD1. Losses at the gene ends were 0 bases for V and 6 bases for J; bases not matched to a gene: 6. This CDR3 comprises 16 residues. The germline V gene has CDR1 LNHNV and CDR2 YYDKDF (reference sequence). The CDR3 loop is CATSRDRGQVSGELFF. The DNA of the CDR3 is TGTGCCACCAGCAGAGATAGGGGACAGGTGTCCGGGGAGCTGTTTTTT.

In its sample, this clonotype was seen a few times. The V gene is TRBV2, the J gene TRBJ1-5; D ambiguous. Germline V gene sequence: CDR1 SNHLY, CDR2 FYNNEI. V lost 6 bases and J lost 1, with 7 bases in between. The CDR3 has 13 amino acids. CDR3 DNA sequence: TGTGCCAGCAGAAAGGTGAGCAATCAGCCCCAGCATTTT. This gives the protein CASRKVSNQPQHF. Filled out from reference TRBV2 and TRBJ1-5, the complete variable domain reads EPEVTQTPSHQVTQMGQEVILRCVPISNHLYFYWYRQILGQKVEFLVSFYNNEISEKSEIFDDQFSVERPDGSNFTLKIRSTKLEDSAMYFCASRKVSNQPQHFGDGTRLSIL.

The chain is built from TRBV20-1 and TRBJ1-4; D might be TRBD1 (5 bases). The CDR3 sequence is 16 residues long. V dropped 0 bases and J dropped 8 bases, with 19 bases sitting between them. Per germline, CDR1 DFQATT and CDR2 SNEGSKA (reference sequence). The CDR3 reads CSARDHLGGVKEKLFF. CDR3 nucleotides: TGCAGTGCTAGAGATCATTTGGGGGGAGTAAAAGAAAAACTGTTTTTT.

The rearrangement uses TRBV14 and TRBJ2-1, with D perhaps matching TRBD1 or TRBD2 (5 bases each). The CDR3 runs to 14 residues. V was trimmed by 3 bases and J by 3 bases, leaving 9 bases between them. Germline CDR1 SGHDN, CDR2 FVKESK. The CDR3 region is CASSHGTSYNEQFF. In DNA form, the CDR3 reads TGTGCCAGCAGCCATGGGACGAGCTACAATGAGCAGTTCTTC.

The chain recombines TRBV6-5 with TRBJ2-1; 8 bases fit TRBD2. Germline CDR1 reads MNHEY; CDR2 reads SVGAGI. The CDR3 runs to 15 residues. V lost 0 bases, J lost 4 bases, and 2 bases stayed unmatched. The CDR3 DNA sequence: TGTGCCAGCAGTTACTCTAGCGGGGTTTACAATGAGCAGTTCTTC. Translated: CASSYSSGVYNEQFF.

This clonotype showed up just a few times. The chain employs TRBV4-3 and TRBJ2-1, with TRBD2 identical over 10 bases. J lost 8 bases, V lost 5 bases, and 6 bases had no gene match. Germline V lookup: CDR1 LGHNA, CDR2 YSLEER. The CDR3 extends over 14 amino acids. The CDR3 DNA sequence: TGCGCCAGCAGCTCCCTCCTAGCGGGAGATGAGCAGTTCTTC. Translation gives CASSSLLAGDEQFF.

The sample holds many counts of this clonotype. The chain combines TRBV4-1 with TRBJ2-7, with 8 bases aligning to TRBD2. CDR1 MGHRA and CDR2 YSYEKL come from the germline V gene. V lost 3 bases and J lost 4; bases outside the gene matches: 5. CDR3 length: 14 residues. CDR3 coding DNA: TGCGCCAGCAGCCAGGACGGGAGGGGATACGAGCAGTACTTC. Protein: CASSQDGRGYEQYF.

This chain links TRBV7-2 with TRBJ1-2; D is unclear. CDR3 length: 11 amino acids. Germline V CDR1 and CDR2: SGHTA, FQGNSA. The V and J ends lost 4 bases and 8 bases respectively, with 8 bases between them. The CDR3 is CASSYGSGYTF. CDR3 bases: TGTGCCAGCAGCTACGGATCAGGCTACACCTTC.